Given below is one T cell receptor beta chain in context. Original processing notes: Using reference gene primer amplification, nucleated cell counts were estimated. Sequencing was performed with immunoSEQ multiplex PCR; in TCRdb, only in-frame clones are kept and a portion is missing. D and trimming were read from the DNA, whereas the V and J calls and clone size are those reported in that table. The sample contains about 140,000 clones, 80% to 90% of which appear only once. V was clipped by 7 bases and J by 2 bases, with 11 bases between them. Per germline, CDR1 SNHLY and CDR2 FYNNEI. This CDR3 spans 13 amino acids. These data come from a study of blood T cell repertoires in COVID-19. Study in general: COVID-19 samples collected from the United States, Italy and Spain covered acute and convalescent phases. Nucleic acid was either cDNA or gDNA, and it came from T cells, B-cell-depleted T cells, or PBMCs.

The rearrangement links TRBV2 to TRBJ1-1; TRBD1 might be the D (5 bases). Sequencing input: peripheral blood. The receptor's source is a woman aged 45 to 65 with acute or convalescent COVID-19. CDR3 in amino acids: CASKSDINTEAFF. CDR3 nucleotides: TGTGCCAGCAAATCGGACATTAACACTGAAGCTTTCTTT.